This TCR beta chain was captured in a study of tumor and adjacent non-tumor tissue in lung cancer. About the research overall: Aged roughly 31 to 85 years, patients included 10 men and about 5 women with stage I to III disease. Study-level points and caveats: Tumor tissue had significantly higher TCR diversity than normal lung.

CDR1 is MDHEN, CDR2 SYDVKM, per germline. CDR3 length: 14 residues. This sample's RNA came from whole unsorted tissue. TCRbeta libraries were built with three rounds of nested PCR, modified from ARM-PCR. One entry per CDR3 protein, called by TCRdb with MiXCR from the multiplex PCR reads. The sample consists of about 82,000 distinct CDR3 sequences, 77% of them appearing once. On this clonotype: The target antigen is unknown. A read error may account for a junction end that differs from germline.

The chain joins TRBV28 to TRBJ2-7; unclear D gene. Sequencing was done on a sample of lung tumor tissue. This receptor was taken from a woman between 45 and 60 years old with non-small cell lung cancer. The CDR3 DNA follows: TGTGCCAGCAGTTACGCACAGTTAGCCTACGAGCAATACTTC. It yields the protein CASSYAQLAYEQYF.